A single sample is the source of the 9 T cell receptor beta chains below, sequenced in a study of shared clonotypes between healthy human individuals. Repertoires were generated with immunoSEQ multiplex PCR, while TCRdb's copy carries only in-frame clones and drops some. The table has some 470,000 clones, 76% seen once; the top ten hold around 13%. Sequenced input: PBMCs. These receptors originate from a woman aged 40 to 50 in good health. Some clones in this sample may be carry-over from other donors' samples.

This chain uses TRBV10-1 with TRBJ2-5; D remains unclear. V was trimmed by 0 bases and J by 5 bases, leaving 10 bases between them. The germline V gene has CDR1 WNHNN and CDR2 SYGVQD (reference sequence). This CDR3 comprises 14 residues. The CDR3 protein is CASSESAIPETQYF. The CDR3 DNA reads TGCGCCAGCAGTGAGTCGGCCATACCCGAGACCCAGTACTTC.

The CDR3 coding sequence is TGTGCCAGCAGCACCCAGGGGGCTTGGACTGAAGCTTTCTTT. This encodes CASSTQGAWTEAFF. The chain is built from TRBV5-6 and TRBJ1-1; 8 bases align to TRBD1. The junction had 7 bases not matched to a gene; V was cut back by 4 bases and J by 5 bases. The CDR3 is 14 amino acids. Germline assignment: CDR1 SGHDT and CDR2 YYEEEE. Drawing the rest from reference TRBV5-6 and TRBJ1-1, the complete variable domain is DAGVTQSPTHLIKTRGQQVTLRCSPKSGHDTVSWYQQALGQGPQFIFQYYEEEERQRGNFPDRFSGHQFPNYSSELNVNALLLGDSALYLCASSTQGAWTEAFFGQGTRLTVV.

CDR3 residues: CASMLQGINEQFF. CDR3 nucleotides: TGCGCCAGCATGTTACAGGGTATCAATGAGCAGTTCTTC. The V gene is TRBV10-2, the J gene TRBJ2-1, with a tentative D call TRBD1 (6 bases). The V end was cut by 7 bases, the J end by 6 bases, with 13 bases between. From germline, CDR1 is WSHSY and CDR2 SAAADI. The CDR3 runs 13 residues.

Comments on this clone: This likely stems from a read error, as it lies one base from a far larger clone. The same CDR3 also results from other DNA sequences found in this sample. The CDR3 loop is CASSPSYEQYF. The CDR3 nucleotides read TGTGCCAGCAGCCCCTCCTACGAGCAGTACTTC. The V and J genes are TRBV7-2 and TRBJ2-7; the D is unclear. Trimming stripped 5 bases from V and 0 bases from J, with 2 bases between. The CDR3 consists of 11 residues. Looked up from germline, CDR1 is SGHTA and CDR2 is FQGNSA.

The CDR3: CASSALVYNEQFF. DNA of the CDR3: TGTGCCAGCAGCGCGCTAGTGTACAATGAGCAGTTCTTC. The chain is built from TRBV9 and TRBJ2-1; no clear D gene. Trimming removed 3 bases at V and 4 bases at J, with 8 bases between. The germline V gene has CDR1 SGDLS and CDR2 YYNGEE. This CDR3 has 13 residues.

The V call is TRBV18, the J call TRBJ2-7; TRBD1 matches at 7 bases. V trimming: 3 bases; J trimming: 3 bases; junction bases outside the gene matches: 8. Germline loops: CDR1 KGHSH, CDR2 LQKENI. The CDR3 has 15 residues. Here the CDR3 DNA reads TGTGCCAGCTCACCCGCGACAGGGTTGGTCTACGAGCAGTACTTC. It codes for CASSPATGLVYEQYF.

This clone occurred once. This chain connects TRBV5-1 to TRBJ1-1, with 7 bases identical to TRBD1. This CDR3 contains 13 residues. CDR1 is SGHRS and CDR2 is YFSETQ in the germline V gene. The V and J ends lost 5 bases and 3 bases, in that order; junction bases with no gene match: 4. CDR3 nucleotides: TGCGCCAGCAGGGATACAGGGGACACTGAAGCTTTCTTT. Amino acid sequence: CASRDTGDTEAFF.

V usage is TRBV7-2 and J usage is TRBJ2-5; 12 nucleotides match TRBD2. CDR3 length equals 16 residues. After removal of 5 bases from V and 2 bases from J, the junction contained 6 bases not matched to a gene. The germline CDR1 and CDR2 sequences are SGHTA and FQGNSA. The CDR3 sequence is CASSQRTSGAQETQYF. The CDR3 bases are TGTGCCAGCAGCCAGCGGACTAGCGGGGCACAAGAGACCCAGTACTTC.

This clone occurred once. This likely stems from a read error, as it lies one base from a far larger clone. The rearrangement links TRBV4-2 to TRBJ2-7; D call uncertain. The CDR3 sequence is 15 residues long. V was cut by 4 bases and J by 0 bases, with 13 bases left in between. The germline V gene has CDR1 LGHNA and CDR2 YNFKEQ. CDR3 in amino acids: CASSRSESFSYEQYF. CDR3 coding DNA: TGTGCCAGCAGCCGAAGCGAGTCCTTCTCCTACGAGCAGTACTTC.